These 19 T cell receptor beta chains were sequenced from one sample in a study of blood T cell repertoires in COVID-19. Assay used: immunoSEQ multiplex PCR; TCRdb lists only in-frame clones, some missing. The sample has about 150,000 clones; about 85% are singletons. The sample taken for sequencing was peripheral blood. These receptors were obtained from a woman aged 55 to 70 with COVID-19, enrolled during active disease.

This clone was seen a few times. The chain carries TRBV5-4 and TRBJ1-2; tentatively, D is TRBD1 (5 bases). Trimming cost V 0 bases and J 2 bases, with 11 bases left between them. There are 15 residues in the CDR3. From germline, CDR1 is SGHNT and CDR2 YYREEE (reference sequence). Written as DNA, the CDR3 is TGTGCCAGCAGCTTGGGAGGGACTCCGAACTATGGCTACACCTTC. Residues: CASSLGGTPNYGYTF. The variable domain in full, completed from reference TRBV5-4 and TRBJ1-2, reads ETGVTQSPTHLIKTRGQQVTLRCSSQSGHNTVSWYQQALGQGPQFIFQYYREEENGRGNFPPRFSGLQFPNYSSELNVNALELDDSALYLCASSLGGTPNYGYTFGSGTRLTVV.

This clone has at least ten counts. The rearrangement joins TRBV11-3 to TRBJ2-1; D call uncertain. The CDR3 length is 13 residues. Trimming left V 4 bases short and J 9 bases short, with 13 bases between. CDR1 is SGHNT and CDR2 is YENEEA in the germline V gene. The CDR3 loop reads CASSSLSGGEQFF. The CDR3 coding sequence is TGTGCCAGCAGCTCCCTTTCGGGTGGTGAGCAGTTCTTC.

In this sample, this clone turned up many times. The junction and the germline gene differ at one end; a read error may be behind it. V gene TRBV5-8 combines with J gene TRBJ2-4; TRBD1 might be the D (6 bases). The germline V gene encodes CDR1 SGHTS and CDR2 YDEGEE. The CDR3 is 17 residues long. The CDR3 DNA follows: TGTGCCAGCAGGTTGGGACACCCTGTCTCGGCCAAAAACATTCAGTACTTC. It yields the protein CASRLGHPVSAKNIQYF. The whole variable domain, filled in from reference TRBV5-8 and TRBJ2-4, reads EAGVTQSPTHLIKTRGQQATLRCSPISGHTSVYWYQQALGLGLQFLLWYDEGEERNRGNFPPRFSGRQFPNYSSELNVNALELEDSALYLCASRLGHPVSAKNIQYFGAGTRLSVL.

This clone appeared a single time. This rearrangement joins TRBV5-8 to TRBJ1-3; D is perhaps TRBD1 (6 bases). CDR3 length: 17 amino acids. Germline V gene lookup returns CDR1 SGHTS and CDR2 YDEGEE. Between the trimmed V and J ends, which lost 5 bases and 0 bases, there was a span of 18 bases. The CDR3 region is CASSYRLDSASGNTIYF. The CDR3, as DNA: TGTGCCAGCAGTTATCGATTGGACAGTGCCTCTGGAAACACCATATATTTT.

This clone has only a few counts. This chain joins TRBV3-1 (or the pseudogene TRBV3-2) and TRBJ1-1, with 10 bases matching TRBD1. With V trimmed by 5 bases and J by 4 bases, 4 bases remained unmatched. Germline V gives CDR1 LGHDT, CDR2 YNNKEL (reference sequence). This CDR3 spans 14 amino acids. The CDR3: CASSLGQGSTEAFF. The CDR3 bases are TGTGCCAGCAGCTTGGGACAGGGGTCCACTGAAGCTTTCTTT.

This clone was seen more than once but under ten times. The J gene is TRBJ1-5, the V gene TRBV6-5; 8 bases are shared with TRBD1. The germline V gene has CDR1 MNHEY and CDR2 SVGAGI. The CDR3 totals 15 residues. V lost 6 bases, J lost 3 bases, and 7 bases stayed unmatched. CDR3 sequence reads: CASRDRGMDNQPQHF. The CDR3 DNA follows: TGTGCCAGCAGAGACAGGGGTATGGACAATCAGCCCCAGCATTTT.

Here the CDR3 reads CASSLAPGPTEKLFF. The CDR3 DNA sequence: TGTGCCAGCAGCTTAGCCCCAGGCCCCACCGAAAAACTGTTTTTT. V usage is TRBV7-2 and J usage is TRBJ1-4, with D uncertain. Germline V gene lookup returns CDR1 SGHTA and CDR2 FQGNSA. CDR3 length: 15 amino acids. V gave up 0 bases and J gave up 8 bases, with 13 bases separating them.

The chain has TRBV18 and TRBJ2-2; D remains ambiguous. Germline CDR1 and CDR2: KGHSH and LQKENI. V lost 2 bases, J lost 6 bases, and 10 bases lay in between. The CDR3 runs to 14 residues. CDR3 nucleotides: TGTGCCAGCTCACCATCGTCCGGTTCCGGGGAGCTGTTTTTT. Translated: CASSPSSGSGELFF.

V is TRBV5-5 and J is TRBJ1-2, with TRBD1 identical over 9 bases. The CDR3 sequence is 15 residues long. V shed 2 bases, J shed 0 bases, and the junction held 2 bases outside the gene matches. The germline CDR1 and CDR2 sequences are SGHKS and YYEKEE (reference sequence). The CDR3, as DNA: TGTGCCAGCAGCTTCCGGGACAGGGCTAACTATGGCTACACCTTC. The encoded protein is CASSFRDRANYGYTF. Based on the CDR3 plus reference TRBV5-5 and TRBJ1-2, the full variable domain is DAGVTQSPTHLIKTRGQQVTLRCSPISGHKSVSWYQQVLGQGPQFIFQYYEKEERGRGNFPDRFSARQFPNYSSELNVNALLLGDSALYLCASSFRDRANYGYTFGSGTRLTVV.

The CDR3 DNA follows: TGCAGCGTTCGGGCAGGGGCGACTGGCTACACCTTC. Amino acids: CSVRAGATGYTF. This chain joins TRBV29-1 and TRBJ1-2, with D possibly TRBD1 on 6 matching bases. The CDR3 length is 12 residues. The V gene's germline CDR1 is SQVTM and CDR2 ANQGSEA. Between the trimmed V and J ends, which lost 5 bases and 7 bases, there was a span of 14 bases.

The chain employs TRBV9 and TRBJ1-3; D is unclear. V lost 4 bases, J lost 4 bases, and 24 bases lay in between. Germline V gives CDR1 SGDLS, CDR2 YYNGEE. This CDR3 region has 18 residues. The CDR3 spells CASSPRTGPGMGGNTIYF. For the CDR3, the DNA is TGTGCCAGCAGCCCCCGCACCGGACCGGGAATGGGCGGAAACACCATATATTTT.

The rearrangement uses TRBV2 and TRBJ1-1; D gene unclear. The V end was cut by 5 bases, the J end by 0 bases, with 13 bases between. In germline, CDR1 is SNHLY, CDR2 FYNNEI. This CDR3 comprises 15 residues. DNA for the CDR3: TGTGCCAGCAGTATAAATGGAGCTATGAACACTGAAGCTTTCTTT. Amino acid sequence: CASSINGAMNTEAFF.

The chain carries TRBV5-8 and TRBJ2-7; the D is unclear. CDR3 size: 14 residues. V dropped 2 bases and J dropped 1 base, with 10 bases sitting between them. Germline V CDR1 and CDR2: SGHTS, YDEGEE. The CDR3 DNA is TGTGCCAGCAGCTTCTGGGTCGGGTCCTACGAGCAGTACGTC. Translated, it gives CASSFWVGSYEQYV.

The rearrangement links TRBV19 to TRBJ1-2; D is perhaps TRBD1 (5 bases). CDR1 is LNHDA and CDR2 is SQIVND in the germline V gene (reference sequence). The V gene lost 5 bases and the J gene lost 8 bases, with 12 bases spanning the gap. The length of the CDR3 is 12 residues. The chain's CDR3 is CASSAQGWGYTF. CDR3 in DNA: TGTGCCAGTAGTGCCCAGGGCTGGGGCTACACCTTC.

The gene calls are TRBV9 and TRBJ1-2; maybe TRBD1 (6 bases). This CDR3 has 13 amino acids. Germline V CDR1 and CDR2: SGDLS, YYNGEE. V was cut by 0 bases and J by 7 bases, with 10 bases left in between. In DNA, the CDR3 is TGTGCCAGCAGCGTAGAGGGGGTCGGTGGCTACACCTTC. Amino acid sequence: CASSVEGVGGYTF.

This sequence joins TRBV6-5 and TRBJ1-1, with a weak D call TRBD1 (6 bases). The CDR3 is 14 amino acids. Trimming took off 2 bases at V and 4 bases at J, with 11 bases between the two ends. Germline V CDR1 and CDR2: MNHEY, SVGAGI. CDR3 nucleotide sequence: TGTGCCAGCAGTTACCTACAGGGTGGCACTGAAGCTTTCTTT. Its protein product is CASSYLQGGTEAFF.

This sequence joins TRBV18 and TRBJ2-1; a possible D gene is TRBD1 (7 bases). Germline CDR1 and CDR2: KGHSH and LQKENI. CDR3 length: 15 amino acids. The V and J ends lost 5 bases and 9 bases respectively, with 20 bases between them. CDR3 in DNA: TGTGCCAGCTCATCCCGGGACAGCCAGGGGGGTGAGCAGTTCTTC. Translating it yields CASSSRDSQGGEQFF.

The CDR3 here is CASRSGLGVSGYTF. In DNA, the CDR3 is TGCGCCAGCAGATCAGGACTGGGAGTTAGTGGCTACACCTTC. The J gene is TRBJ1-2, the V gene TRBV5-1; D is ambiguous. There are 14 residues in the CDR3. The germline gives CDR1 SGHRS, CDR2 YFSETQ. The V gene lost 5 bases and the J gene lost 7 bases, with 18 bases spanning the gap.

The V and J genes are TRBV5-1 and TRBJ1-1; D is possibly TRBD1 (6 bases). The CDR3 sequence is 16 residues long. CDR1 and CDR2 from the germline V gene are SGHRS and YFSETQ. V was cut by 3 bases and J by 1 base, with 16 bases left in between. The CDR3: CASSSRGLQGNTEAFF. CDR3 coding DNA: TGCGCCAGCAGCTCGAGGGGCTTACAGGGGAACACTGAAGCTTTCTTT.